What follows are 16 T cell receptor beta chains derived from one specimen sequenced in a study of cytomegalovirus exposure and HLA in healthy donors. PCR used 60 Vbeta primers and 13 Jbeta primers. Measured with immunoSEQ multiplex PCR; TCRdb has only the in-frame clones, and not every one. The data contain roughly 43,000 clones, roughly 60% of them singletons. What was sequenced was PBMCs. These receptors were obtained from a human donor in good health.

The chain uses TRBV5-1 and TRBJ1-2; D is unclear. This CDR3 is 13 amino acids long. Trimming left V 4 bases short and J 6 bases short, with 13 bases between. Per the germline V gene, CDR1 is SGHRS and CDR2 is YFSETQ. The CDR3 DNA reads TGCGCCAGCAGCCAAGACAACCTTGATGGCTACACCTTC. It codes for CASSQDNLDGYTF.

The table lists this clone with a few counts. The J gene is TRBJ2-1, the V gene TRBV14; 11 positions agree with TRBD1. The V gene end was trimmed by 4 bases and the J gene end by 4 bases; junction bases not matched to a gene: 6. Germline-derived CDR1 and CDR2 are SGHDN and FVKESK. CDR3 length: 16 residues. CDR3 amino acids: CASSPTDRGPYNEQFF. The DNA of the CDR3 is TGTGCCAGCAGCCCGACGGACAGGGGGCCGTACAATGAGCAGTTCTTC.

The CDR3 region has the DNA TGCGCCAGCAGTGAGTCTAGGCAGGGATCCTACGAGCAGTACTTC. Encoded protein: CASSESRQGSYEQYF. The chain couples TRBV10-2 to TRBJ2-7; a weak D match, TRBD1 (5 bases). The CDR3 is 15 amino acids. Trimming shortened V by 0 bases and J by 1 base, and 10 bases separated the two germline ends. CDR1 is WSHSY and CDR2 is SAAADI in the germline V gene.

This clone was recorded only once. The chain links TRBV7-9 to TRBJ1-4; 7 bases line up with TRBD1. J gave up 4 bases and V 4 bases, and 6 bases lay outside the gene matches. The CDR3 contains 15 residues. In germline, CDR1 is SEHNR, CDR2 FQNEAQ (reference sequence). The CDR3 DNA sequence: TGTGCCAGCAGCTCCAACAGGGGCCTTAATGAAAAACTGTTTTTT. It encodes CASSSNRGLNEKLFF.

V and J are TRBV6-6 and TRBJ2-7; D remains ambiguous. The V end was cut by 6 bases, the J end by 2 bases, with 11 bases between. Germline-derived CDR1 and CDR2 are MNHNY and SVGAGI (reference sequence). There are 13 residues in the CDR3. The CDR3 reads CASRATATYEQYF. CDR3 DNA: TGTGCCAGCAGAGCCACCGCAACCTACGAGCAGTACTTC.

The chain has TRBV27 and TRBJ1-4, with 11 bases fitting TRBD1. The length of the CDR3 is 14 residues. Germline CDR1 MNHEY, CDR2 SMNVEV (reference sequence). Germline trimming cut 5 bases from V and 7 bases from J; bases unmatched to any gene: 3. As DNA, the CDR3 is TGTGCCAGCAGTCTTGGGACAGGGGGTGAAAAACTGTTTTTT. Protein product: CASSLGTGGEKLFF.

J is TRBJ2-7 and V is TRBV6-5, with D tentatively TRBD1 (7 bases). CDR3 size: 12 residues. V was pared by 2 bases and J by 7 bases, with 9 bases between. CDR1 is MNHEY and CDR2 is SVGAGI in the germline V gene. CDR3 DNA: TGTGCCAGCAGTTACCCAGGGGGGGAGCAGTACTTC. Its translation is CASSYPGGEQYF.

The J gene is TRBJ1-1, the V gene TRBV5-8; possible D gene TRBD1, 5 bases. The germline gives CDR1 SGHTS, CDR2 YDEGEE. The V end was cut by 4 bases, the J end by 1 base, with 14 bases between. The CDR3 spans 15 residues. DNA for the CDR3: TGTGCCAGCAGCCCCTGGGGCAGGGAGAACACTGAAGCTTTCTTT. Translated: CASSPWGRENTEAFF.

The chain combines TRBV28 with TRBJ2-5, with D possibly TRBD2 on 6 matching bases. The CDR3 runs 15 residues. Germline assignment: CDR1 MDHEN and CDR2 SYDVKM. Trimming left V 7 bases short and J 5 bases short, with 20 bases between. CDR3 in amino acids: CASTTGGIVGETQYF. The CDR3 DNA follows: TGTGCCAGCACGACTGGGGGGATCGTCGGGGAGACCCAGTACTTC. The variable domain in full, with the rest retrieved from reference TRBV28 and TRBJ2-5, is DVKVTQSSRYLVKRTGEKVFLECVQDMDHENMFWYRQDPGLGLRLIYFSYDVKMKEKGDIPEGYSVSREKKERFSLILESASTNQTSMYLCASTTGGIVGETQYFGPGTRLLVL.

The chain joins TRBV7-7 to TRBJ2-2; tentatively, D is TRBD1 (6 bases). Germline assignment: CDR1 SSHAT and CDR2 FNYEAQ (reference sequence). Deletions cut 4 bases from V and 1 base from J, with 7 bases between. CDR3 length: 14 amino acids. Written as DNA, the CDR3 is TGTGCCAGCAGCTCGGACAGGAACACCGGGGAGCTGTTTTTT. It is translated as CASSSDRNTGELFF.

The DNA for the CDR3 is TGTGCCAGCAGTTTATATCGGGGTAATAATTCACCCCTCCACTTT. Amino acids: CASSLYRGNNSPLHF. The V gene is TRBV27, the J gene TRBJ1-6; D ambiguous. Trimming removed 1 base at V and 5 bases at J, with 9 bases between. Per the germline V gene, CDR1 is MNHEY and CDR2 is SMNVEV (reference sequence). This CDR3 contains 15 residues.

The chain joins TRBV5-1 to TRBJ2-2; 8 bases align to TRBD1. This CDR3 spans 15 amino acids. Germline V CDR1 and CDR2: SGHRS, YFSETQ. V gave up 4 bases and J gave up 3 bases; unmatched junction bases: 5. The chain's CDR3 is CASSAQGADTGELFF. Here the CDR3 DNA reads TGCGCCAGCAGCGCGCAGGGGGCGGACACCGGGGAGCTGTTTTTT.

The genes are TRBV27 and TRBJ1-5; perhaps TRBD1 as D (6 bases). Germline-derived CDR1 and CDR2 are MNHEY and SMNVEV (reference sequence). This CDR3 is 14 amino acids long. Trimming removed 3 bases at V and 5 bases at J, with 11 bases between. CDR3 region: CASSFSGADQPQHF. CDR3 coding DNA: TGTGCCAGCAGTTTCTCAGGGGCCGATCAGCCCCAGCATTTT.

The genes are TRBV4-2 and TRBJ2-5; the match to TRBD2 covers 10 bases. The CDR3 is made up of 15 amino acids. Germline V gives CDR1 LGHNA, CDR2 YNFKEQ. V dropped 2 bases and J dropped 2; count of bases not matched to a gene: 2. This CDR3 is CASSQSGGVQETQYF. In DNA, the CDR3 is TGTGCCAGCAGCCAAAGCGGGGGGGTACAAGAGACCCAGTACTTC.

This clone was seen a few times. The chain employs TRBV10-3 and TRBJ2-1, with 8 bases aligning to TRBD1. Germline V gene sequence: CDR1 ENHRY, CDR2 SYGVKD. J lost 4 bases, V lost 2 bases, and 4 bases had no gene match. The CDR3 loop spans 15 amino acids. The CDR3 reads CAISERTGLYNEQFF. The CDR3 DNA sequence: TGTGCCATCAGTGAGCGGACAGGGTTATACAATGAGCAGTTCTTC.

This clone came up a few times. This chain uses TRBV2 with TRBJ1-3; D gene unclear. With 3 bases removed from V and 0 bases from J, the gap between germline ends came to 15 bases. From germline, CDR1 is SNHLY and CDR2 FYNNEI. The CDR3 length is 17 residues. The CDR3 DNA sequence: TGTGCCAGCAGTGAGGCGCCCCTAAGGAGCTCTGGAAACACCATATATTTT. Amino acids: CASSEAPLRSSGNTIYF.